The 10 T cell receptor beta chains given below trace back to one sample, sequenced in a study of CD8+ T cells in alopecia areata listed by TCRdb under 2018. The meaning of the sample's time point label: around 29 days on oral tofacitinib. Taken with the paper, the label for treatment or condition translates to: oral pan-JAK inhibitor, 5-10 mg twice daily. The library was built by means of the immunoSEQ multiplex PCR assay. For TCR sequencing, RNA was extracted from every sample and reverse transcribed into cDNA to serve as template. TCRdb took over this immuneACCESS table, retaining in-frame rearrangements with V and J assigned. Such tables are incomplete; in checked studies, under half of the missing clones stem from an unresolved V gene, and the remainder is unexplained. The sample table shows 150,000 or so clones, and about 86% are seen once. Of the sample, about 13% is held by the ten largest clones.

This specimen consisted of CD8+ T cells sorted from blood, obtained at week 4, from a patient treated with tofacitinib. These receptors all come from a human donor with alopecia areata.

V is TRBV7-9 and J is TRBJ2-7; 9 bases match TRBD1. The CDR3 runs to 15 residues. CDR1 and CDR2 from the germline V gene are SEHNR and FQNEAQ (reference sequence). J lost 1 base, V lost 4 bases, and 5 bases had no gene match. CDR3 protein: CASSSGTGSSYEQYF. DNA for the CDR3: TGTGCCAGCAGCTCCGGGACAGGGAGTTCCTACGAGCAGTACTTC.

This chain uses TRBV29-1 with TRBJ2-1; no firm D call. The germline V gene has CDR1 SQVTM and CDR2 ANQGSEA. V dropped 2 bases and J dropped 3 bases, with 8 bases sitting between them. The CDR3 consists of 13 residues. The CDR3 DNA follows: TGCAGCGTTGAATATCCTGGCTACAATGAGCAGTTCTTC. This encodes CSVEYPGYNEQFF.

The J gene is TRBJ2-6, the V gene TRBV29-1, with a weak D call TRBD1 (7 bases). Trimming took 0 bases from V and 4 from J, leaving 16 bases between them. Per the germline V gene, CDR1 is SQVTM and CDR2 is ANQGSEA. The CDR3 sequence is 17 residues long. The CDR3 coding sequence is TGCAGCGTTGAAGATGGAGGGGGCGCCTCCGGGGCCAACGTCCTGACTTTC. Encoded protein: CSVEDGGGASGANVLTF.

This clone was seen once. The J gene is TRBJ2-5, the V gene TRBV7-9, with D possibly TRBD2 on 6 matching bases. Germline V gene sequence: CDR1 SEHNR, CDR2 FQNEAQ (reference sequence). Trimming removed 0 bases at V and 0 bases at J, with 8 bases between. The CDR3 extends over 15 amino acids. The CDR3 coding sequence is TGTGCCAGCAGCTTAGCGCGGGACTACCAAGAGACCCAGTACTTC. It specifies CASSLARDYQETQYF. Looking up the rest from reference TRBV7-9 and TRBJ2-5 gives the full variable domain: DTGVSQNPRHKITKRGQNVTFRCDPISEHNRLYWYRQTLGQGPEFLTYFQNEAQLEKSRLLSDRFSAERPKGSFSTLEIQRTEQGDSAMYLCASSLARDYQETQYFGPGTRLLVL.

This sequence joins TRBV28 and TRBJ2-5, with D perhaps TRBD2 (5 bases). With 3 bases removed from V and 3 bases from J, the gap between germline ends came to 8 bases. The CDR3 length is 13 residues. CDR1 and CDR2 (germline): MDHEN, SYDVKM. Here the CDR3 reads CASSFPGEETQYF. Written as DNA, the CDR3 is TGTGCCAGCAGTTTTCCCGGGGAAGAGACCCAGTACTTC.

The gene calls are TRBV29-1 and TRBJ1-4; unclear D gene. The CDR3 is 13 amino acids. V lost 5 bases to trimming and J lost 4 bases, with 11 bases between them. The germline V gene has CDR1 SQVTM and CDR2 ANQGSEA. The CDR3, as DNA: TGCAGCGTTTTACAGCCTGTTAATGAAAAACTGTTTTTT. Translating it yields CSVLQPVNEKLFF. The complete variable domain, with remaining parts taken from reference TRBV29-1 and TRBJ1-4, reads SAVISQKPSRDICQRGTSLTIQCQVDSQVTMMFWYRQQPGQSLTLIATANQGSEATYESGFVIDKFPISRPNLTFSTLTVSNMSPEDSSIYLCSVLQPVNEKLFFGSGTQLSVL.

The rearrangement uses TRBV18 and TRBJ2-7, with a tentative D call TRBD2 (5 bases). The V end lost 0 bases, the J end lost 7 bases, and 10 bases lay between the germline ends. This CDR3 has 13 residues. Germline-derived CDR1 and CDR2 are KGHSH and LQKENI. The CDR3 DNA reads as TGTGCCAGCTCACCACCGAATAGCGAAGAGCAGTACTTC. Translating gives CASSPPNSEEQYF.

The chain joins TRBV10-3 to TRBJ2-7, with D unclear. The ends were cut back, 0 bases at V and 12 bases at J, with 12 bases in the middle. Germline CDR1 is ENHRY and CDR2 is SYGVKD. The CDR3 extends over 12 amino acids. The CDR3: CAISESWAVRYF. CDR3 sequence (DNA): TGTGCCATCAGTGAGTCGTGGGCAGTTCGGTACTTC.

This chain links TRBV2 with TRBJ2-4; 12 positions agree with TRBD2. Germline V gives CDR1 SNHLY, CDR2 FYNNEI. The CDR3 has 19 residues. The J segment lost 9 bases and the V segment lost 4 bases, leaving 19 bases of the junction unmatched. CDR3 residues: CASSGLAGEDAVEIGIQYF. CDR3 nucleotide sequence: TGTGCCAGCAGTGGACTAGCGGGAGAAGATGCTGTGGAAATAGGCATTCAGTACTTC.

This rearrangement joins TRBV6-5 to TRBJ2-7; D is ambiguous. Germline loops: CDR1 MNHEY, CDR2 SVGAGI. Trimming removed 6 bases at V and 4 bases at J, with 10 bases between. The CDR3 loop spans 12 amino acids. CDR3 amino acids: CASRRPTYEQYF. In nucleotides, the CDR3 is TGTGCCAGCAGAAGGCCAACATACGAGCAGTACTTC.